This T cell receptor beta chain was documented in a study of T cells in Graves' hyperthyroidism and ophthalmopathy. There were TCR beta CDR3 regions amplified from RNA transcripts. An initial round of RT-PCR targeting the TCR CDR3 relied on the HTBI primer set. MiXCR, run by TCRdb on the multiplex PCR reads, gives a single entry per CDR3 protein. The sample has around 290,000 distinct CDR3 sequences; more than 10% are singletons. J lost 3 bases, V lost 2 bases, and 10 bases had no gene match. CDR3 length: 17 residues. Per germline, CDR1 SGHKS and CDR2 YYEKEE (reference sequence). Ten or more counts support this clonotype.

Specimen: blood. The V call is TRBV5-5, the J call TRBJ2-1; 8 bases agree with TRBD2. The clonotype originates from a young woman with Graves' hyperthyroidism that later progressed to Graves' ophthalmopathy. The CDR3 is CASSFPGGLADYNEQFF. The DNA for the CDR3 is TGTGCCAGCAGCTTTCCGGGAGGGCTAGCGGACTACAATGAGCAGTTCTTC.